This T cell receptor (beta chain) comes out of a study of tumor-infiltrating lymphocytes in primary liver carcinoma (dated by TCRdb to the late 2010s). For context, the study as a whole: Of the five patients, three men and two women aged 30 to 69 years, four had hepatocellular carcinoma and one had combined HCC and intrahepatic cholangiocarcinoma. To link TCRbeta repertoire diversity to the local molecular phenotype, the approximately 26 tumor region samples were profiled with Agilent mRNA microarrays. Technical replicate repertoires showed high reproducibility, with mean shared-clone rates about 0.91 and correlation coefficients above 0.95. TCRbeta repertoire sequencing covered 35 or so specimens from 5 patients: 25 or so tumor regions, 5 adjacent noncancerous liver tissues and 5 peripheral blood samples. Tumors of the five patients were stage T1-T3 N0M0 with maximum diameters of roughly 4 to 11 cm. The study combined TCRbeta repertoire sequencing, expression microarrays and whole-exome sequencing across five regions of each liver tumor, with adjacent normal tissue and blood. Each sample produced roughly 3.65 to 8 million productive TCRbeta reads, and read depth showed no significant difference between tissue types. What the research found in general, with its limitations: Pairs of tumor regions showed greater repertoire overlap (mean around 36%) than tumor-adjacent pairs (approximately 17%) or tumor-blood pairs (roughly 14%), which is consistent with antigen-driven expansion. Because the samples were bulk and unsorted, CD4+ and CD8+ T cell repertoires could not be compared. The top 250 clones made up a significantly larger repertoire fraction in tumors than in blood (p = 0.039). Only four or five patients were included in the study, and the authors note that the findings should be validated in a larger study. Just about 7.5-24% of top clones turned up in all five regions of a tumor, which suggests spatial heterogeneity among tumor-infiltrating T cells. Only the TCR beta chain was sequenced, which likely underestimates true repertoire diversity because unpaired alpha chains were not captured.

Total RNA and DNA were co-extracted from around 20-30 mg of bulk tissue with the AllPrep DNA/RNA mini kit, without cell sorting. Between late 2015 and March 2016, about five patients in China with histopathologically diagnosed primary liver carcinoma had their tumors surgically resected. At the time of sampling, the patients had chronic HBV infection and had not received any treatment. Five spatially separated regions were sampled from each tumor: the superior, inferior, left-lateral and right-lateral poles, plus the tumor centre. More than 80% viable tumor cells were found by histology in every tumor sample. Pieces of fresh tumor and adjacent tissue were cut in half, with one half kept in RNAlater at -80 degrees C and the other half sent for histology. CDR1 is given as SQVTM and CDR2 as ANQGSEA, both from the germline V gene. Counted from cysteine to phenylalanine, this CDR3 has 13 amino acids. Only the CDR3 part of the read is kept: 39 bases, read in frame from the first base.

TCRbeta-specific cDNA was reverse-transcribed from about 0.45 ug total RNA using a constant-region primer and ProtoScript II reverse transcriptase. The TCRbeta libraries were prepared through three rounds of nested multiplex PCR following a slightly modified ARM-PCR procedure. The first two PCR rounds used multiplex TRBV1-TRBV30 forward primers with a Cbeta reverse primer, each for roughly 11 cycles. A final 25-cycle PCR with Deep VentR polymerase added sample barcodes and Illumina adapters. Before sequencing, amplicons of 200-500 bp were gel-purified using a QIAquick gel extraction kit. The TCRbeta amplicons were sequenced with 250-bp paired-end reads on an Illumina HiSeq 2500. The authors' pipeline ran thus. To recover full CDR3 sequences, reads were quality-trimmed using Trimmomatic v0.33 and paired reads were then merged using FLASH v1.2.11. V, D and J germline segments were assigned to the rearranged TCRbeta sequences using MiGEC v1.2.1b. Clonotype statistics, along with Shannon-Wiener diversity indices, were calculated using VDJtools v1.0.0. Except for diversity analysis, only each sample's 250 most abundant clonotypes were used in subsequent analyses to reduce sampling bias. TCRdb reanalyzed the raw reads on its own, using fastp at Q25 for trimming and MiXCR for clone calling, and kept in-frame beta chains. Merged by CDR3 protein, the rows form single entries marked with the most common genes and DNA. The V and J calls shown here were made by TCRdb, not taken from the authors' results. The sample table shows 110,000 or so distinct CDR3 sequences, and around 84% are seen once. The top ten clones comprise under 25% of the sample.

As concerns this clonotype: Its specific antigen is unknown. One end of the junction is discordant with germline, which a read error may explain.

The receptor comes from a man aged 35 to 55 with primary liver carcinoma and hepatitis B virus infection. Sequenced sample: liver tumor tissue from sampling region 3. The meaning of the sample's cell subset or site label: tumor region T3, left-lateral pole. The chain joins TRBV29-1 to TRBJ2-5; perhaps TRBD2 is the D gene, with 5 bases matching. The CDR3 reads CSVEASVQGTQYF. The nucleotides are TGTAGCGTCGAAGCCTCGGTACAAGGGACCCAGTACTTC.